One sample yielded the 8 T cell receptor beta chains listed below, sequenced in a study of blood T cells in healthy people across ages. Then a second PCR, running roughly 7 to 11 cycles, was carried out with a sample-barcoded 5' primer and a J-beta primer mix. A single record per CDR3 protein comes from TCRdb applying MiXCR to the 5' RACE reads. The sample includes 600,000 to 850,000 distinct CDR3 sequences, around 25% of them seen just once. These data were also filed under a second study, of T cells of mothers and their children.

Sequencing used blood. The receptors come from a boy aged 5-17 years in good health.

This clonotype was picked up a small number of times. V is TRBV7-9 and J is TRBJ2-3, with a weak D call TRBD1 (5 bases). V gave up 6 bases and J gave up 1 base, with 8 bases separating them. The CDR3 is 13 residues long. Germline assignment: CDR1 SEHNR and CDR2 FQNEAQ (reference sequence). This CDR3 is CASREGGTDTQYF. CDR3 coding DNA: TGTGCCAGCAGAGAAGGGGGCACAGATACGCAGTATTTT.

The V gene is TRBV10-1, the J gene TRBJ2-3; TRBD2 matches at 9 bases. The germline V gene encodes CDR1 WNHNN and CDR2 SYGVQD (reference sequence). CDR3 length equals 16 residues. J lost 5 bases, V lost 0 bases, and 6 bases had no gene match. The CDR3 nucleotides read TGCGCCAGCAGTGAGTCGCGGGCGGGAGGGGGAGATACGCAGTATTTT. It codes for CASSESRAGGGDTQYF.

The chain combines TRBV6-5 with TRBJ1-2; 12 bases fit TRBD1. CDR3 length: 17 residues. The junction had 15 bases not matched to a gene; V was cut back by 8 bases and J by 5 bases. CDR1 is MNHEY and CDR2 is SVGAGI in the germline V gene. DNA for the CDR3: TGTGCCAGCGTTGAATCCGGGACAGGGGGCTTAGGTTATGGCTACACCTTC. Encoded protein: CASVESGTGGLGYGYTF.

This clonotype was seen a few times. The chain combines TRBV27 with TRBJ1-2; 9 positions agree with TRBD1. Germline assignment: CDR1 MNHEY and CDR2 SMNVEV (reference sequence). The V and J ends lost 2 bases and 6 bases, in that order; junction bases with no gene match: 4. The CDR3 covers 14 residues. The CDR3 DNA follows: TGTGCCAGCAGTTTAAGCCGGACAGGGGATGGCTACACCTTC. Amino acids: CASSLSRTGDGYTF.

This clonotype was found a few times. CDR3 DNA: TGCACCTGGGGTTGGGGCAATCAGCCCCAGCATTTT. Protein: CTWGWGNQPQHF. V usage is TRBV20-1 and J usage is TRBJ1-5; D remains unclear. This CDR3 region has 12 residues. The germline CDR1 and CDR2 sequences are DFQATT and SNEGSKA (reference sequence).

This clonotype was seen only a few times. The genes are TRBV20-1 and TRBJ2-5; perhaps D is TRBD1 or TRBD2 (5 bases each). The DNA end lines up better with TRBJ2-1; the J call may be wrong. Germline CDR1 and CDR2: DFQATT and SNEGSKA (reference sequence). This CDR3 is built from 13 residues. CDR3 loop: CSARSLSRDEQFF. The CDR3 DNA is TGCAGTGCTAGATCCCTCTCTAGGGACGAGCAGTTCTTC.

V is TRBV4-1 and J is TRBJ2-7; possible D gene TRBD1, 6 bases. Germline V gene sequence: CDR1 MGHRA, CDR2 YSYEKL. Trimming pared 2 bases from V and 7 bases from J, leaving 18 bases between. The CDR3 runs to 15 residues. The CDR3 bases are TGCGCCAGCAGCCAACTAGCCGGGACACCCTTGGAGCAGTACTTC. Its protein product is CASSQLAGTPLEQYF.

A few counts support this clonotype. The chain recombines TRBV7-9 with TRBJ2-7; D uncertain. The better agreement between TRBJ2-5 and the DNA end casts doubt on the J call. Germline V CDR1 and CDR2: SEHNR, FQNEAQ (reference sequence). The CDR3 has 15 amino acids. CDR3 region: CASSLALSAEETQYF. As DNA, the CDR3 is TGTGCCAGCAGCTTAGCGCTAAGTGCGGAAGAGACCCAGTACTTC.